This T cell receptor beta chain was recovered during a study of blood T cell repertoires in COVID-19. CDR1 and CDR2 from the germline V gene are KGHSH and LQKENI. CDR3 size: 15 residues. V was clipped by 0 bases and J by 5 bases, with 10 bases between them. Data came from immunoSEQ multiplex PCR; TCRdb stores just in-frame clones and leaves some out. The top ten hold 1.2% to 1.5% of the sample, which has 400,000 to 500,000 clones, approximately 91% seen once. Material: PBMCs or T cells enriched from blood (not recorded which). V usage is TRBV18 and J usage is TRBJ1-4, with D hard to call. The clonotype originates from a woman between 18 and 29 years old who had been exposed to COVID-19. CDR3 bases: TGTGCCAGCTCACCACCCAACAGCGGGAATGAAAAACTGTTTTTT. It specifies CASSPPNSGNEKLFF.